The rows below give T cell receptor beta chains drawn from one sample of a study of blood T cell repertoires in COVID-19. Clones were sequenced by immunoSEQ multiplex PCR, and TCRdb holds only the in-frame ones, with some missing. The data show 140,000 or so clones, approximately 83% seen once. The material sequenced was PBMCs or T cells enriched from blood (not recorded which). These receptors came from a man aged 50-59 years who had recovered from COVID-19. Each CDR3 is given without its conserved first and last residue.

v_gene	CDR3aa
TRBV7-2	ASSRGLAGVGNEQF
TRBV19	ASSDSPYNSPLH
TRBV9	ASSVQGAGTEAF
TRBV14	ASSQVSSGNTIY
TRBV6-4	ASGNSGGGTDTQY
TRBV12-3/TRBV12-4	ASSLSGVETQY
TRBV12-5	ASGPGQLGTDTQY
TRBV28	ASSSAYEQY
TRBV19	ARVRQGRTTNSPLH
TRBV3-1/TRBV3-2	ASSQGQGGGGYT
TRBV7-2	ASSLGLMSGGRDNEQF
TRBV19	ASSIQGRGQPQH
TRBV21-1	ASSRPDQPQH
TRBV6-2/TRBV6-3	ASSRDRNYGYT
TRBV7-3	ASSPRDSNTEAF
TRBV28	ASSPGDRGTEAF
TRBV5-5	ASSFQGETQY
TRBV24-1	ATSGNSLGEAF
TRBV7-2	ASSLGQFLNQPQH
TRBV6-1	ASSERRANTGELF
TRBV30	AWSVDSLGPQH
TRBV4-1	ASRNTGGTSQPQH
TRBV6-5	ASSTGQVRYEQY
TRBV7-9	ASSPSPSGNTIY
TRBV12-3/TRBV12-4	ASSYSNTEAF
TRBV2	ASSDRGRRNTIY
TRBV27	ASSFMDSTEAF
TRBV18	ASSALQGSEQY
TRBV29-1	SSPGTGRADTQY
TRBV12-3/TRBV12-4	ASSRLVQETQY
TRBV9	ASSVGATGGNTEAF
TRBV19	ASSLGTGEETQY
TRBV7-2	ASSFVGGSNTGELF
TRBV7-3	ASSVDRVGSPLH
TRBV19	ASKERGQSTDTQY
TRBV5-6	ASSLEADRGWWDGYT
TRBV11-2	ATRLTGDYGYT
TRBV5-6	ASSDNRGIEQY
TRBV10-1	ASSESTGGRDEQF
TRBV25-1	ASSEGLAGTYEQY
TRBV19	ASNLQGPDSNQPQH
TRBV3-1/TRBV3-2	ASSPGQTNTEAF
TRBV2	ASRDRALSYSPLH
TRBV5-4	ASSGEQGVNTGELF
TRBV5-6	ASSYRTGSYNEQF
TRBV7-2	ASSLVGGDLTGELF
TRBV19	ASSKVPGQGVNEQF
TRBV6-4	ASIHLIRAYEQY
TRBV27	ASRARDRGSDEQY
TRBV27	ASSFPGLAGSTGELF
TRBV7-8	ASSSRMTTGQGIYEQF
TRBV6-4	ASSDREVGSYEQY
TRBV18	ASSPIEARDSPLH
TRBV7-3	ASSNDKHNEQF
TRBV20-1	SATAPGEQF
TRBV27	ASSLGTGPNSPLH
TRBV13	ASSPRVGREEQY
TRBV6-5	ASSYGRYSGNTIY
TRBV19	ASKATGQALSGANVLT
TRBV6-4	ASSDVEGSVQY